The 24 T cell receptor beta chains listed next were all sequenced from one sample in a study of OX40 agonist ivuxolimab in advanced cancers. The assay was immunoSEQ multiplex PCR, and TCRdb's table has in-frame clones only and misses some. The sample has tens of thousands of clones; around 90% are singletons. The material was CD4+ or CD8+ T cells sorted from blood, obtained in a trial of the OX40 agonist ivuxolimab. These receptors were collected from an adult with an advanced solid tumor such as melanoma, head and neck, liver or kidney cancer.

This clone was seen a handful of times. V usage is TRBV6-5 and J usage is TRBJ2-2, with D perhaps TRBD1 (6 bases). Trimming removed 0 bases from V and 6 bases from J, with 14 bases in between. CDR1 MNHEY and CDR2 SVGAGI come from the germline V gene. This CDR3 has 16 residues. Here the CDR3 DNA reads TGTGCCAGCAGTTACTCGAGTATAGGGGGAGCCGGGGAGCTGTTTTTT. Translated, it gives CASSYSSIGGAGELFF.

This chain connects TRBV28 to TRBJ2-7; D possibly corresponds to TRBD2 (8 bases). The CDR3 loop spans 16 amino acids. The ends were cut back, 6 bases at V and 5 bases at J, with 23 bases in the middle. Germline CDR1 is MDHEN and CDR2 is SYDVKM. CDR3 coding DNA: TGTGCCAGCAGCCTAGCGGGTCCAAGGGGGCTTCACGAGCAGTACTTC. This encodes CASSLAGPRGLHEQYF. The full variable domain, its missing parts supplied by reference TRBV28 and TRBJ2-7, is DVKVTQSSRYLVKRTGEKVFLECVQDMDHENMFWYRQDPGLGLRLIYFSYDVKMKEKGDIPEGYSVSREKKERFSLILESASTNQTSMYLCASSLAGPRGLHEQYFGPGTRLTVT.

The CDR3, as DNA: TGTGCCAGCAGCTTCGTATCAGGGCCCTCCTATGGCTACACCTTC. It encodes CASSFVSGPSYGYTF. The rearrangement joins TRBV7-9 to TRBJ1-2, with D perhaps TRBD1 (5 bases). This CDR3 is built from 15 residues. The ends were cut back, 3 bases at V and 4 bases at J, with 15 bases in the middle. CDR1 SEHNR and CDR2 FQNEAQ come from the germline V gene (reference sequence).

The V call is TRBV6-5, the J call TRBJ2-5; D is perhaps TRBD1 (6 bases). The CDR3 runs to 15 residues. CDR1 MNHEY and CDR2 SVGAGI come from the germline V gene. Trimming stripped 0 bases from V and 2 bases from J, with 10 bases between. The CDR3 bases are TGTGCCAGCAGTTACTCGGGGGCAGAACAAGAGACCCAGTACTTC. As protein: CASSYSGAEQETQYF.

The CDR3 is CASSYGPYEQYV. The CDR3 DNA reads TGTGCCAGCAGCTATGGGCCCTACGAGCAGTACGTC. The V gene is TRBV11-2, the J gene TRBJ2-7; D remains ambiguous. The germline V gene encodes CDR1 SGHAT and CDR2 FQNNGV. The ends were cut back, 4 bases at V and 2 bases at J, with 6 bases in the middle. The length of the CDR3 is 12 residues.

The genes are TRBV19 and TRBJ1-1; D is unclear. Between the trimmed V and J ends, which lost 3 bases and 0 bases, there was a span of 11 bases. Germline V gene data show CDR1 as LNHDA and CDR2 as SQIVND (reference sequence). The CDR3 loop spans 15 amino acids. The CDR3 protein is CASSINGGMNTEAFF. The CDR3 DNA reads TGTGCCAGTAGTATTAATGGAGGGATGAACACTGAAGCTTTCTTT.

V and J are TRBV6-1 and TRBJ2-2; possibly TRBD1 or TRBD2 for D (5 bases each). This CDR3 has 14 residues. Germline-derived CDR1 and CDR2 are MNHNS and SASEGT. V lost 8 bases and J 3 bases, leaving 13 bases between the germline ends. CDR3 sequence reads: CASGGWAYTGELFF. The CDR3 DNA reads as TGTGCCAGCGGGGGTTGGGCCTACACCGGGGAGCTGTTTTTT.

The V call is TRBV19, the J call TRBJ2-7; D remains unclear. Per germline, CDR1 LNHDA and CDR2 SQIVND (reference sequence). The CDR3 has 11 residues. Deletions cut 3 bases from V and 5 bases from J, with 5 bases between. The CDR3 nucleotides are TGTGCCAGTAGTATGCTGAACGAGCAGTACTTC. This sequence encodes CASSMLNEQYF.

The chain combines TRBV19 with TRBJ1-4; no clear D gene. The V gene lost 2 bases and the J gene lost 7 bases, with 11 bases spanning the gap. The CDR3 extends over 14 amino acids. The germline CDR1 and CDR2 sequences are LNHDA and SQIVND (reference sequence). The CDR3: CASSIFFGIEKLFF. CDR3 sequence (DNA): TGTGCCAGTAGTATATTTTTTGGCATTGAAAAACTGTTTTTT.

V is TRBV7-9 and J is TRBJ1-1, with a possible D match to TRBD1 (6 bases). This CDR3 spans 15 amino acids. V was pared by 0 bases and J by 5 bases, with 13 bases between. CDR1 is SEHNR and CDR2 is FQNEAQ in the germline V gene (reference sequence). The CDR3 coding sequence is TGTGCCAGCAGCTTAGCGGCTACAGGGTTTACTGAAGCTTTCTTT. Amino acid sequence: CASSLAATGFTEAFF. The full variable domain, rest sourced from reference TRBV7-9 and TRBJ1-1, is DTGVSQNPRHKITKRGQNVTFRCDPISEHNRLYWYRQTLGQGPEFLTYFQNEAQLEKSRLLSDRFSAERPKGSFSTLEIQRTEQGDSAMYLCASSLAATGFTEAFFGQGTRLTVV.

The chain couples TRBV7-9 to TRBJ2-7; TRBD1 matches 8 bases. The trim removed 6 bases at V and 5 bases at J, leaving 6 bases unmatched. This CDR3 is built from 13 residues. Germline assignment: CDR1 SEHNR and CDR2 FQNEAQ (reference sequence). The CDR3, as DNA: TGTGCCAGCAGGGCGGGACAGGCCCACGAGCAGTACTTC. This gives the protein CASRAGQAHEQYF.

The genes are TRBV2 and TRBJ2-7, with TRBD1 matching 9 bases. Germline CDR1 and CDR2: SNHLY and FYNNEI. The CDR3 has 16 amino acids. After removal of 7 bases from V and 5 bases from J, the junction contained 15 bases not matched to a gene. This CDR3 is CASNKLPGQGRDEQYF. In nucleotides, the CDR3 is TGTGCCAGCAATAAATTACCGGGACAGGGTAGAGACGAGCAGTACTTC.

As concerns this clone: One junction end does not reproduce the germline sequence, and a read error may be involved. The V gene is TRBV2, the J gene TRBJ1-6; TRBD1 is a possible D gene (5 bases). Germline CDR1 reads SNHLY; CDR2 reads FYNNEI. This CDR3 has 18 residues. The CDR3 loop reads CASQRRTQGLKFNSPLHF. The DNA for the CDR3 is TGTGCCAGCCAACGCAGGACCCAGGGTTTGAAATTCAATTCTCCCCTCCACTTT.

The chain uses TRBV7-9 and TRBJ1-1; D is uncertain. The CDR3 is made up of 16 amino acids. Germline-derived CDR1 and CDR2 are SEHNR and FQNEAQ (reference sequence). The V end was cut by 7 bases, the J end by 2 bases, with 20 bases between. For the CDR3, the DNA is TGTGCCAGCACTCGATCCGGGGTCGGAATTAACACTGAAGCTTTCTTT. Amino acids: CASTRSGVGINTEAFF.

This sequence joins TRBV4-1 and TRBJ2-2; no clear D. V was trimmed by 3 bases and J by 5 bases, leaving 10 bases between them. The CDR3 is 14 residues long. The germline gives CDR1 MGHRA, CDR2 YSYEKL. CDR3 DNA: TGCGCCAGCAGCCAGGAGCAAGGGACCGGGGAGCTGTTTTTT. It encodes CASSQEQGTGELFF.

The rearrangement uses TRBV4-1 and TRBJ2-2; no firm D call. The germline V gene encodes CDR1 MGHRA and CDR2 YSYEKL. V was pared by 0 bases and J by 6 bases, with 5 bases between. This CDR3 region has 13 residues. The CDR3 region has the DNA TGCGCCAGCAGCCAAGATTGGGCCGGGGAGCTGTTTTTT. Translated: CASSQDWAGELFF.

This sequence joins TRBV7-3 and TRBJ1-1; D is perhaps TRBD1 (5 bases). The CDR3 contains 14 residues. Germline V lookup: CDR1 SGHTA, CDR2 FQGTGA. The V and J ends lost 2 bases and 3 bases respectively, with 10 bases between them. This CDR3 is CASSLEPGDTEAFF. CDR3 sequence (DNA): TGTGCCAGCAGCTTAGAGCCGGGGGACACTGAAGCTTTCTTT.

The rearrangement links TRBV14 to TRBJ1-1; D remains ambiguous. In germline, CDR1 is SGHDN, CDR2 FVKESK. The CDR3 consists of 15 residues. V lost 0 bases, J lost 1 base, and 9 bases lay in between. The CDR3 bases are TGTGCCAGCAGCCAAGAGGTCACACCGAACACTGAAGCTTTCTTT. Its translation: CASSQEVTPNTEAFF.

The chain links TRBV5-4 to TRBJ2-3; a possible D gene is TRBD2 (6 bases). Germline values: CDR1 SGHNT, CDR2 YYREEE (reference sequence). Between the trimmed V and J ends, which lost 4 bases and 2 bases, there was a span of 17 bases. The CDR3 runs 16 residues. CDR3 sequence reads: CASSLEVGEATDTQYF. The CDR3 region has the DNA TGTGCCAGCAGCCTGGAGGTGGGGGAGGCCACAGATACGCAGTATTTT.

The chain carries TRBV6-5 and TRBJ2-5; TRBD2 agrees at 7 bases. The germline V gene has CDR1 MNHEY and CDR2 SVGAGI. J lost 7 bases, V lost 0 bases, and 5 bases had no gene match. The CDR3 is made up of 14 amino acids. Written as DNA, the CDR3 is TGTGCCAGCAGTTACTCGACCTCGGGAGGGACCCAGTACTTC. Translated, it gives CASSYSTSGGTQYF.

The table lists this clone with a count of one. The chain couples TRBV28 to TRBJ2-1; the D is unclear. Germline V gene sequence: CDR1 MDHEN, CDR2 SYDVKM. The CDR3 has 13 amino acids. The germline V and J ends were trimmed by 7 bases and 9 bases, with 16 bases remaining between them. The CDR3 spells CASTTGEVGEQFF. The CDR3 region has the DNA TGTGCCAGCACAACGGGCGAAGTAGGTGAGCAGTTCTTC.

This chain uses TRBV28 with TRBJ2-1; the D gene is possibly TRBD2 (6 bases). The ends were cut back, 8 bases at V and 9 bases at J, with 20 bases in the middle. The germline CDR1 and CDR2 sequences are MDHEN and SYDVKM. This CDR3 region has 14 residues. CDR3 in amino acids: CASEKFLEAGEQFF. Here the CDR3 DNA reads TGTGCCAGCGAAAAATTCCTAGAAGCGGGTGAGCAGTTCTTC.

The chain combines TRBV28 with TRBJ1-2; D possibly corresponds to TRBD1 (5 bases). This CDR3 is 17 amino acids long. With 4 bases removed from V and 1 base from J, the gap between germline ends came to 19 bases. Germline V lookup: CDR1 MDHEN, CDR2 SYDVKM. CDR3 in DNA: TGTGCCAGCAGTTCCGGGACCGAGATGAGGGGTAACTATGGCTACACCTTC. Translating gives CASSSGTEMRGNYGYTF.

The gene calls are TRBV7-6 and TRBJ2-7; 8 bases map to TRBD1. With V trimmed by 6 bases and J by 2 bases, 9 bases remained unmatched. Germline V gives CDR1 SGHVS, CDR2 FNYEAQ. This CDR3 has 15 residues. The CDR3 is CASSFGQGATYEQYF. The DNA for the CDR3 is TGTGCCAGCAGTTTCGGACAGGGCGCTACCTACGAGCAGTACTTC.